This T cell receptor (beta chain) is drawn from a study of cytomegalovirus exposure and HLA in healthy donors. Notes on the study in general: A later analysis linked a missense variant in DCLRE1C to the trimming of TCR beta V and J genes. Association of fewer than 20,000 TCR beta sequences with HLA alleles was found at 0.05 false discovery rate in a later analysis. An apparent linkage of common viral pathogens to several of the most significant clusters emerged in a later analysis.

Looked up from germline, CDR1 is MGHRA and CDR2 is YSYEKL. The CDR3 contains 17 residues. V was pared by 4 bases and J by 3 bases, with 13 bases of the junction left unmatched. 60 Vbeta and 13 Jbeta primers were used in PCR. In the original workflow: A later analysis tallied approximately 78 million unique TCR beta chains, about 9.9 million of them shared. Assay used: immunoSEQ multiplex PCR; TCRdb lists only in-frame clones, some missing. V, J and clone size are taken as reported in that table, and D and trimming were inferred from the DNA itself. The sample has tens of thousands of clones, around 62% seen once. With regard to this clone: As yet, its antigen is unknown.

Sequencing was done on a sample of PBMCs. The receptor's source is a male donor in good health and CMV-seropositive. This chain links TRBV4-1 with TRBJ2-7; 9 nucleotides agree with TRBD1. This CDR3 is CASSRGVGDRDRYEQYF. CDR3 nucleotides: TGCGCCAGCAGCCGAGGGGTAGGGGACAGGGACCGCTACGAGCAGTACTTC.